The rows below give T cell receptor beta chains drawn from one sample of a study of CD8+ T cells in alopecia areata. TCRdb's table, derived via immunoSEQ multiplex PCR, lists solely in-frame clones and lacks some. The sample consists of 110,000 or so clones, less than 70% of them appearing once. The sample consisted of CD4+ T cells sorted from blood. The receptors were gathered from a human donor in good health. Both conserved end residues are part of each CDR3. D genes are given only for firm matches. Clone size is not always given. Where it is, it says once, few, many or a class for expanded clones.

d_gene,abundance,j_gene,v_gene,CDR3nt,CDR3aa
NA,NA,TRBJ1-1,TRBV5-6,TGTGCCAGCAGGATTCAAGGCCTAAACACTGAAGCTTTCTTT,CASRIQGLNTEAFF
NA,NA,TRBJ2-7,TRBV2,TGTGCCAGCAGTGAAGCGCTCGGGGCCAGTTTC,CASSEALGASF
TRBD1,NA,TRBJ1-1,TRBV5-6,TGTGCCAGCAGCCCCGGGACAGGAACGAACACTGAAGCTTTCTTT,CASSPGTGTNTEAFF
NA,NA,TRBJ2-5,TRBV6-1,TGTGCCAGCAGTGACCAAGACTTCAAAGAGACCCAGTACTTC,CASSDQDFKETQYF
NA,few,TRBJ2-5,TRBV7-9,TGTGCCAGCAGCATGAATGCCGGACTCGGAGAGACCCAGTACTTC,CASSMNAGLGETQYF
TRBD1,NA,TRBJ1-5,TRBV7-2,TGTGCCAGCAGCCACGGACAGGGCAATCAGCCCCAGCATTTT,CASSHGQGNQPQHF
TRBD2,NA,TRBJ2-5,TRBV7-6,TGTGCCAGCAGCTTAATAGGCGGGGGCCAAGAGACCCAGTACTTC,CASSLIGGGQETQYF
NA,NA,TRBJ2-1,TRBV14,TGTGCCAGCAGCTGGGGCAAGTCGACCTACAATGAGCAGTTCTTC,CASSWGKSTYNEQFF
NA,few,TRBJ1-5,TRBV6-6,TGTGCCAGCACAGCGACATCCAATCAGCCCCAGCATTTT,CASTATSNQPQHF
NA,NA,TRBJ1-5,TRBV30,TGTGCCTGGAGGCTGGACGGCACCTCTGGGCCCCAGCATTTT,CAWRLDGTSGPQHF
NA,NA,TRBJ2-5,TRBV2,TGTGCCAGCAGTCCACAGGGAAAAGAGACCCAGTACTTC,CASSPQGKETQYF
NA,NA,TRBJ1-1,TRBV6-5,TGTGCCAGCAGTTCCCTCTCTGGTGAAGCTTTCTTT,CASSSLSGEAFF
NA,NA,TRBJ2-1,TRBV7-9,TGTGCCAGCAGCTTATCCAGTTCCTACAATGAGCAGTTCTTC,CASSLSSSYNEQFF
NA,NA,TRBJ2-5,TRBV5-6,TGTGCCAGCAGCTCACGTTCCCAGGGGGAGACCCAGTACTTC,CASSSRSQGETQYF
TRBD2,NA,TRBJ2-5,TRBV14,TGTGCCAGCAGCCCTGGCCCCCAGCGGGGGGCAGAGACCCAGTACTTC,CASSPGPQRGAETQYF
TRBD1,NA,TRBJ2-3,TRBV6-1,TGTGCCAGCAGTCCCGGACAGGGCACAGATACGCAGTATTTT,CASSPGQGTDTQYF
NA,once,TRBJ2-5,TRBV10-2,TGCGCCAGCACTCGCGGAGAGGGGACCCAGTACTTC,CASTRGEGTQYF
TRBD2,NA,TRBJ2-3,TRBV30,TGTGCCTGGAGTCTGTTGACTAGCGGGGGGACGGCAGATACGCAGTATTTT,CAWSLLTSGGTADTQYF
NA,NA,TRBJ2-2,TRBV6-5,TGTGCCAGCAGTAAGAGTACCGGGGAGCTGTTTTTT,CASSKSTGELFF
NA,few,TRBJ1-5,TRBV19,TGTGCCAGCGGGACGGGGGAGTATAGCAATCAGCCCCAGCATTTT,CASGTGEYSNQPQHF
NA,NA,TRBJ1-6,TRBV30,TGTGCCTGGAGTGTAGGGATACCCACGGCAATGAGAGGTTCACCCCTCCACTTT,CAWSVGIPTAMRGSPLHF
TRBD2,NA,TRBJ2-3,TRBV27,TGTGCCAGCAGACTAGGGAGGGACACAGATACGCAGTATTTT,CASRLGRDTDTQYF
NA,few,TRBJ1-3,TRBV2,TGTGCCAGTAGCATCATGGAGAGCTCTGGAAACACCATATATTTT,CASSIMESSGNTIYF
NA,NA,TRBJ2-3,TRBV27,TGTGCCAGCAGAACTAGCACAGATACGCAGTATTTT,CASRTSTDTQYF
NA,few,TRBJ1-3,TRBV25-1,TGTGCCAGCACAAGTTCTGGAAACACCATATATTTT,CASTSSGNTIYF
NA,NA,TRBJ1-1,TRBV18,TGTGCCAGCTCACCATCGGGGGGCCCAATCAACACTGAAGCTTTCTTT,CASSPSGGPINTEAFF
TRBD1,NA,TRBJ1-5,TRBV7-2,TGTGCCAGCAGCTTAAGTTGGCCAGGGGGCCAGCCCCAGCATTTT,CASSLSWPGGQPQHF
NA,NA,TRBJ1-5,TRBV2,TGTGCCAGCAGTGAGCGAGGGAATCAGCCCCAGCATTTT,CASSERGNQPQHF
NA,few,TRBJ1-2,TRBV5-6,TGTGCCAGCAGCTTGGACAGGGAAACCGCTGGTGATGGCTACACCTTC,CASSLDRETAGDGYTF
TRBD1,NA,TRBJ1-6,TRBV7-9,TGTGCCAGCAGCCGTGGGACAGCCGATTCACCCCTCCACTTT,CASSRGTADSPLHF
TRBD1,NA,TRBJ1-4,TRBV18,TGTGCCAGCTCACCACCGGGACAGGCCCTGGAACTGTTTTTT,CASSPPGQALELFF
TRBD2,NA,TRBJ2-7,TRBV4-1,TGCGCCAGCAGCCCGGGACTAGCGGGGCCCTACGAGCAGTACTTC,CASSPGLAGPYEQYF
NA,NA,TRBJ1-4,TRBV13,TGTGCCAGCAGCCCTACCGGGACACGTAATGAAAAACTGTTTTTT,CASSPTGTRNEKLFF
NA,NA,TRBJ2-3,TRBV7-2,TGTGCCAGCAGCTCAGGACTCGGTGATACGCAGTATTTT,CASSSGLGDTQYF
NA,few,TRBJ1-2,TRBV6-5,TGTGCCAGCATTGGGCAGGGGCCTCCCTATGGCTACACCTTC,CASIGQGPPYGYTF
NA,NA,TRBJ1-6,TRBV11-2,TGTGCCAGCAGCTTAGGGTTTACCGGGAATTCACCCCTCCACTTT,CASSLGFTGNSPLHF
NA,NA,TRBJ2-1,TRBV5-6,TGTGCCAGCAGCCTCGGGCAAGTGACTTTTCACAATGAGCAGTTCTTC,CASSLGQVTFHNEQFF
TRBD2,NA,TRBJ2-1,TRBV4-2,TGTGCCAGCAGCCCCTCGACTAGCGGGGGTTATGAGCAGTTCTTC,CASSPSTSGGYEQFF
TRBD2,few,TRBJ2-5,TRBV5-1,TGCGCCAGCAGCTTGGCTAGCGGGGGCCTTCGAGAGACCCAGTACTTC,CASSLASGGLRETQYF
NA,NA,TRBJ1-4,TRBV6-5,TGTGCCAGCAGGAAGACATCCTTCAATGAAAAACTGTTTTTT,CASRKTSFNEKLFF
NA,NA,TRBJ2-2,TRBV7-9,TGTGCCAGCAGCCCGTCATCTGGGTGGACCGGGGAGCTGTTTTTT,CASSPSSGWTGELFF
NA,NA,TRBJ1-4,TRBV30,TGTGCCTGGAGTTCGAGAGTGGGTGAAAAACTGTTTTTT,CAWSSRVGEKLFF
NA,NA,TRBJ2-7,TRBV25-1,TGTGCCAGCAGGGGGACTGTCTCGCAGTACTTC,CASRGTVSQYF
NA,NA,TRBJ2-5,TRBV29-1,TGCAGCGTTGAAGATCTAGAGACCCAGTACTTC,CSVEDLETQYF
NA,NA,TRBJ1-2,TRBV6-1,TGTGCCAGCAGTGAAGCGCTTGGGGGGCCACGCTATGGCTACACCTTC,CASSEALGGPRYGYTF
NA,few,TRBJ1-2,TRBV4-1,TGCGCCAGCAGCCAAGAAGTACAGCCTAACTATGGCTACACCTTC,CASSQEVQPNYGYTF
NA,NA,TRBJ1-6,TRBV29-1,TGCAGCGTTGAAGTAGCAGCCAATTCACCCCTCCACTTT,CSVEVAANSPLHF
NA,NA,TRBJ2-4,TRBV5-1,TGCGCCAGCAGCCGGACAGATGCCAAAAACATTCAGTACTTC,CASSRTDAKNIQYF
NA,medium-sized,TRBJ1-2,TRBV10-2,TGCGCCAGCAGTCCGATAGAGAACTATGGCTACACCTTC,CASSPIENYGYTF
NA,NA,TRBJ2-6,TRBV7-9,TGTGCCAGCAGCCCCCGGGCAGACTCTGGGGCCAACGTCCTGACTTTC,CASSPRADSGANVLTF
NA,NA,TRBJ2-5,TRBV29-1,TGCAGCGTTGAACCCTACCAAGAGACCCAGTACTTC,CSVEPYQETQYF
TRBD2,few,TRBJ2-3,TRBV7-6,TGTGCCAGCAGCTTGCTAGCGGGGGATACGAATACGCAGTATTTT,CASSLLAGDTNTQYF
TRBD1,NA,TRBJ2-7,TRBV4-1,TGCGCCAGCAGCTCTGACGGGACAGGGGGCTCCTACGAGCAGTACTTC,CASSSDGTGGSYEQYF